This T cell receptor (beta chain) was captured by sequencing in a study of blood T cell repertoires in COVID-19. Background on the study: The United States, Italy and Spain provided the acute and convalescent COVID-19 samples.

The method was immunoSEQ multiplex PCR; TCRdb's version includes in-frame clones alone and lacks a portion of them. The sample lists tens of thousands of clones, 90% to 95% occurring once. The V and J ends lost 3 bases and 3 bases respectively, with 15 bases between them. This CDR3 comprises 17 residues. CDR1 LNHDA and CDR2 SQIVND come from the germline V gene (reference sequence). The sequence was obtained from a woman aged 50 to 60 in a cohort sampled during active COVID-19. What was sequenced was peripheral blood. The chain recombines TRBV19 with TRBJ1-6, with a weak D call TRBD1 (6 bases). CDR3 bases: TGTGCCAGTAGTATGCGGGGGGCGGAAGACTATAATTCACCCCTCCACTTT. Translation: CASSMRGAEDYNSPLHF.